This entry concerns a single T cell receptor (beta chain). Its specificity is not known. At the deep level, the assay was run. Sequencing was performed with immunoSEQ multiplex PCR; in TCRdb, only in-frame clones are kept and a portion is missing. The data contain under 1 million clones, about 92% of them singletons. This entry comes from a study of shared clonotypes between healthy human individuals. Background on the study: Samples came from a couple of female and a few male donors aged 18 to 49.

This CDR3 region has 14 residues. Germline CDR1 and CDR2: SGDLS and YYNGEE. The ends were cut back, 0 bases at V and 3 bases at J, with 10 bases in the middle. Overall study findings and caveats: Rarefaction exposed incomplete sorted-subset sequencing despite large depth. Memory subsets had estimated richness that was generally smaller than that of naive subsets.

The naive CD8 fraction comprised CD45RO-negative cells positively selected for CCR7 and excluded terminally differentiated effector memory CD45RA+ cells. This receptor was obtained from a man younger than 40 in good health. The specimen was naive CD8+ T cells sorted from blood. The chain uses TRBV9 and TRBJ2-7; no clear D. This CDR3 reads CASSVAEAHYEQYF. CDR3 DNA: TGTGCCAGCAGCGTAGCGGAAGCCCACTACGAGCAGTACTTC. The variable domain in full, completed from reference TRBV9 and TRBJ2-7, reads DSGVTQTPKHLITATGQRVTLRCSPRSGDLSVYWYQQSLDQGLQFLIQYYNGEERAKGNILERFSAQQFPDLHSELNLSSLELGDSALYFCASSVAEAHYEQYFGPGTRLTVT.